This T cell receptor beta chain was documented in a study of vaccination and CD4 T cells after COVID-19. Study as a whole: Median draw time for post-COVID samples was under 120 days post-diagnosis (range 35 to 161).

This sample's treatment: roughly ten-day PBMC culture with coronavirus spike peptide pools or control peptides (ViraFEST assay). These CD4+ T cells came from an unexposed donor, sampled before the COVID-19 pandemic (2011-2018). Following expansion of antigen-specific T cells with peptide pools, ViraFEST then sequenced TCRs. Study-wide points: Reactive clone data from convalescent patients indicated a median of roughly 90% appearing only post-vaccination.

Cultured CD4+ T-cell DNA underwent Oncomine TCR Beta short-read sequencing. Cultured CD4+ T cells were the source of extracted genomic DNA. TCRdb redid the calling of the PCR reads with MiXCR, one entry per CDR3 protein. The repertoire has around 9,000 distinct CDR3 sequences, roughly a third of them found once; the top ten carry approximately 23%. The CDR3 runs to 14 residues. J gave up 2 bases and V 5 bases, and 1 base lay outside the gene matches. CDR1 and CDR2 (germline): KGHDR, SFDVKD. This clonotype was recorded a few times. The antigen is not known. The sequenced material came from CD4+ T cells from blood, cultured in vitro. This clonotype was obtained from a human donor in good health. The chain links TRBV24-1 to TRBJ1-2; 10 nucleotides match TRBD1. The CDR3, as DNA: TGTGCCACCAGTGGGGACAGGGGAAACTATGGCTACACCTTC. Its translation: CATSGDRGNYGYTF.